This T cell receptor beta chain was found in a study of cytomegalovirus exposure and HLA in healthy donors. Overall study findings and caveats: Per published accounts, TCR beta sequences correctly predicted the HLA-A and HLA-B alleles of most subjects.

60 Vbeta and 13 Jbeta primers were used in PCR. The protocol was immunoSEQ multiplex PCR, while the TCRdb copy is restricted to in-frame clones and leaves out a portion. The sample consists of 82,000 or so clones, 10% of them appearing once. This clone was seen a handful of times. Its antigen is undetermined. The receptor was isolated from a man between 60 and 75 years old in good health and CMV-seropositive. The sequenced sample was PBMCs.

Here the CDR3 DNA reads TGTGCCAGCAGCTTGAATGGCGGGGGCTACAATGAGCAGTTCTTC. The encoded protein is CASSLNGGGYNEQFF. The rearrangement uses TRBV5-5 and TRBJ2-1; 7 nucleotides match TRBD2. V lost 1 base, J lost 3 bases, and 4 bases stayed unmatched. The germline V gene encodes CDR1 SGHKS and CDR2 YYEKEE (reference sequence). CDR3 length equals 15 residues.